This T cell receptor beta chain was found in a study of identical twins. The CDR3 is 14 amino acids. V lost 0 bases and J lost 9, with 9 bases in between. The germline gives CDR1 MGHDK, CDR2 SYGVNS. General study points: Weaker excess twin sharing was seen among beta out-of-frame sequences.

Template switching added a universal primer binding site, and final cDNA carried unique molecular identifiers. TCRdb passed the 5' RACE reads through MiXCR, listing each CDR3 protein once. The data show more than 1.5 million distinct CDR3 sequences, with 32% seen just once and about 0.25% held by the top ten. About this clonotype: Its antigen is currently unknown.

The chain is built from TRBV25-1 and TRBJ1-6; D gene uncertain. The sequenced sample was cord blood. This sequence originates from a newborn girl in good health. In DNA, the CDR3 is TGTGCCAGCAGTGAATACAGGTTTAGTTCACCCCTCCACTTT. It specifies CASSEYRFSSPLHF. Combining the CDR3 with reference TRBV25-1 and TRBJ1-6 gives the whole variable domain EADIYQTPRYLVIGTGKKITLECSQTMGHDKMYWYQQDPGMELHLIHYSYGVNSTEKGDLSSESTVSRIRTEHFPLTLESARPSHTSQYLCASSEYRFSSPLHFGNGTRLTVT.